These 23 T cell receptor beta chains were all obtained from the same sample, sequenced in a study of PD-1 blockade in classical Hodgkin lymphoma. Measured with immunoSEQ multiplex PCR; TCRdb has only the in-frame clones, and not every one. The repertoire holds some 18,000 clones, roughly 80% seen once, with 20% to 25% in the top ten. Every single patient, without exception, relapsed after autologous stem cell transplantation, and brentuximab vedotin exposure varied. The sequenced sample was peripheral blood mononuclear cells (PBMCs), obtained at baseline. The receptor source for this set is a human donor with classical Hodgkin lymphoma.

The chain couples TRBV10-2 to TRBJ2-5, with D unresolved. Trimming pared 3 bases from V and 5 bases from J, leaving 7 bases between. Germline-derived CDR1 and CDR2 are WSHSY and SAAADI. There are 12 residues in the CDR3. The DNA for the CDR3 is TGCGCCAGCAGTGACGGTGGGGAGACCCAGTACTTC. This codes for CASSDGGETQYF.

This clone was seen more than once but under ten times. J is TRBJ2-1 and V is TRBV5-1; 11 nucleotides align to TRBD2. The V gene's germline CDR1 is SGHRS and CDR2 YFSETQ. The CDR3 length is 15 residues. J gave up 9 bases and V 0 bases, and 5 bases lay outside the gene matches. The CDR3 DNA reads TGCGCCAGCAGCTTGGATAGCGGGGGGGCCGGTGAGCAGTTCTTC. It is translated as CASSLDSGGAGEQFF.

This chain uses TRBV9 with TRBJ2-3, with TRBD2 identical over 14 bases. Germline trimming cut 0 bases from V and 4 bases from J; bases unmatched to any gene: 10. Germline CDR1 SGDLS, CDR2 YYNGEE. This CDR3 is built from 19 residues. CDR3 DNA sequence: TGTGCCAGCAGCGTAGGGACTAGCGGGGGGCTGTGGGTTGCAGATACGCAGTATTTT. Protein sequence: CASSVGTSGGLWVADTQYF.

The V gene is TRBV2, the J gene TRBJ2-7; D uncertain. The ends were cut back, 5 bases at V and 6 bases at J, with 11 bases in the middle. Germline V lookup: CDR1 SNHLY, CDR2 FYNNEI. This CDR3 region has 12 residues. The CDR3 sequence: CASSPRVGEQYF. DNA for the CDR3: TGTGCCAGCAGTCCTAGAGTCGGCGAGCAGTACTTC.

This clone was seen only once. The chain is built from TRBV6-6 and TRBJ2-5; 9 nucleotides agree with TRBD1. With 2 bases clipped from V and 5 bases from J, the junction kept 6 bases outside the gene matches. The germline V gene has CDR1 MNHNY and CDR2 SVGAGI (reference sequence). The CDR3 extends over 15 amino acids. CDR3 loop: CASSYRDRVEETQYF. CDR3 bases: TGTGCCAGCAGTTACAGGGACAGGGTGGAGGAGACCCAGTACTTC.

The chain has TRBV30 and TRBJ1-4, with D unclear. Deletions cut 0 bases from V and 13 bases from J, with 15 bases between. This CDR3 region has 13 residues. The germline V gene has CDR1 GTSNPN and CDR2 SVGIG (reference sequence). The CDR3 reads CAWSVQNGSPLFF. The CDR3 nucleotides are TGTGCCTGGAGTGTACAAAACGGCAGCCCACTGTTTTTT.

This clone has more than one count but fewer than ten. The chain has TRBV5-1 and TRBJ2-5; possible D gene TRBD1, 6 bases. Trimming shortened V by 4 bases and J by 1 base, and 11 bases separated the two germline ends. Per germline, CDR1 SGHRS and CDR2 YFSETQ. The CDR3 loop spans 14 amino acids. The CDR3 is CASSGGHRQETQYF. As DNA, the CDR3 is TGCGCCAGCAGCGGGGGACACCGCCAAGAGACCCAGTACTTC. The complete variable domain, with remaining parts taken from reference TRBV5-1 and TRBJ2-5, reads KAGVTQTPRYLIKTRGQQVTLSCSPISGHRSVSWYQQTPGQGLQFLFEYFSETQRNKGNFPGRFSGRQFSNSRSEMNVSTLELGDSALYLCASSGGHRQETQYFGPGTRLLVL.

The chain links TRBV19 to TRBJ2-7; D perhaps matches TRBD1 (5 bases). The CDR3 is made up of 12 amino acids. Germline-derived CDR1 and CDR2 are LNHDA and SQIVND (reference sequence). Trimming removed 4 bases at V and 3 bases at J, with 7 bases between. The CDR3 sequence: CASSKGFYEQYF. DNA of the CDR3: TGTGCCAGTAGTAAGGGGTTCTACGAGCAGTACTTC.

This chain uses TRBV4-2 with TRBJ1-1; TRBD1 might be the D (6 bases). CDR3 size: 18 residues. The V gene lost 0 bases and the J gene lost 3 bases, with 20 bases spanning the gap. Germline CDR1 is LGHNA and CDR2 is YNFKEQ. CDR3 coding DNA: TGTGCCAGCAGCCAAGATCGCGGGACACGGAACCCGTACACTGAAGCTTTCTTT. Residues: CASSQDRGTRNPYTEAFF.

V usage is TRBV7-9 and J usage is TRBJ1-4, with TRBD1 as a possible D gene (5 bases). This CDR3 is built from 14 residues. Germline V gives CDR1 SEHNR, CDR2 FQNEAQ (reference sequence). Trimming stripped 2 bases from V and 4 bases from J, with 8 bases between. The DNA for the CDR3 is TGTGCCAGCAGCTTAAGGGACTATAATGAAAAACTGTTTTTT. Encoded protein: CASSLRDYNEKLFF.

This clone has more than one count but fewer than ten. The J gene is TRBJ2-1, the V gene TRBV9, with 7 positions matching TRBD2. The CDR3 runs 16 residues. Germline values: CDR1 SGDLS, CDR2 YYNGEE. Trimming took 0 bases from V and 2 from J; bases not matched to a gene: 5. CDR3 coding DNA: TGTGCCAGCAGCGTAGGGTCTAGCGGCACCTACAATGAGCAGTTCTTC. Translated, it gives CASSVGSSGTYNEQFF.

The V call is TRBV11-2, the J call TRBJ2-3; 10 bases fit TRBD1. CDR1 is SGHAT and CDR2 is FQNNGV in the germline V gene. The CDR3 is 16 amino acids. After removal of 4 bases from V and 2 bases from J, the junction contained 6 bases not matched to a gene. CDR3 in amino acids: CASSSDRGFTTDTQYF. CDR3 DNA sequence: TGTGCCAGCAGCTCGGACAGGGGGTTTACCACAGATACGCAGTATTTT.

This clone was observed a single time. The chain is built from TRBV30 and TRBJ1-6; 7 bases fit TRBD1. CDR1 and CDR2 from the germline V gene are GTSNPN and SVGIG (reference sequence). J was trimmed by 7 bases and V by 4 bases; bases with no gene match: 1. The CDR3 is 12 residues long. CDR3 residues: CAWIRGNSPLHF. As DNA, the CDR3 is TGTGCCTGGATCAGGGGGAATTCACCCCTCCACTTT.

The genes are TRBV5-1 and TRBJ2-5; D remains ambiguous. The CDR3 is 16 amino acids. The germline gives CDR1 SGHRS, CDR2 YFSETQ. The V and J ends lost 0 bases and 2 bases respectively, with 14 bases between them. Written as DNA, the CDR3 is TGCGCCAGCAGCTTGGTCCTGGGTCCAGAACAAGAGACCCAGTACTTC. Amino acids: CASSLVLGPEQETQYF.

This sequence joins TRBV2 and TRBJ1-1; maybe TRBD1 (5 bases). CDR3 length: 13 amino acids. Germline assignment: CDR1 SNHLY and CDR2 FYNNEI. The V end was cut by 9 bases, the J end by 3 bases, with 14 bases between. Here the CDR3 reads CARASKGDTEAFF. In DNA form, the CDR3 reads TGTGCCAGAGCTTCGAAAGGGGACACTGAAGCTTTCTTT.

The chain has TRBV2 and TRBJ2-5; tentative D call: TRBD2 (5 bases). The DNA end is a closer match to TRBJ2-7, so the J assignment may be wrong. Germline V gene data show CDR1 as SNHLY and CDR2 as FYNNEI. The CDR3 is 14 residues long. The CDR3: CASRPGSLTYEQYF. CDR3 nucleotides: TGTGCCAGCAGGCCGGGGAGCCTTACCTACGAGCAGTACTTC.

J is TRBJ1-3 and V is TRBV27; 9 nucleotides match TRBD1. Trimming removed 5 bases from V and 0 bases from J; junction bases left unmatched: 5. The CDR3 totals 16 residues. Per germline, CDR1 MNHEY and CDR2 SMNVEV (reference sequence). This CDR3 reads CASSPGTGRSGNTIYF. CDR3 DNA sequence: TGTGCCAGCAGTCCTGGGACAGGGCGCTCTGGAAACACCATATATTTT.

This clone was observed a few times. The rearrangement links TRBV6-1 to TRBJ2-3, with a tentative D call TRBD2 (6 bases). CDR1 is MNHNS and CDR2 is SASEGT in the germline V gene. V lost 4 bases, J lost 2 bases, and 10 bases lay in between. The CDR3 length is 14 residues. The DNA of the CDR3 is TGTGCCAGCAGTGGACGGGGGAACACAGATACGCAGTATTTT. This encodes CASSGRGNTDTQYF.

The chain joins TRBV28 to TRBJ1-5; 11 nucleotides match TRBD1. V lost 5 bases to trimming and J lost 6 bases; unmatched junction nucleotides: 6. The germline V gene encodes CDR1 MDHEN and CDR2 SYDVKM. The CDR3 has 15 amino acids. The CDR3, as DNA: TGTGCCAGCAGTCCGGGACAGGGGGTGGTTCAGCCCCAGCATTTT. As protein: CASSPGQGVVQPQHF.

The rearrangement links TRBV4-2 to TRBJ2-3; TRBD2 is a possible D gene (6 bases). This CDR3 region has 13 residues. With 1 base removed from V and 6 bases from J, the gap between germline ends came to 8 bases. Germline lookup yields CDR1 LGHNA and CDR2 YNFKEQ. CDR3: CASSQGGVDTQYF. CDR3 nucleotides: TGTGCCAGCAGCCAAGGGGGGGTGGATACGCAGTATTTT.

V gene TRBV5-1 combines with J gene TRBJ2-2; D gene unclear. The CDR3 covers 15 residues. Germline CDR1 reads SGHRS; CDR2 reads YFSETQ. V lost 4 bases to trimming and J lost 3 bases, with 13 bases between them. The DNA of the CDR3 is TGCGCCAGCAGCCCCTACGTGCAGGACACCGGGGAGCTGTTTTTT. Translating gives CASSPYVQDTGELFF.

This chain connects TRBV27 to TRBJ2-6, with 8 bases identical to TRBD1. The germline gives CDR1 MNHEY, CDR2 SMNVEV (reference sequence). The V segment lost 6 bases and the J segment 2 bases; nucleotides outside the gene matches: 3. This CDR3 comprises 15 residues. The CDR3 DNA sequence: TGTGCCAGCAGACCGACAGGGGCTGGGGCCAACGTCCTGACTTTC. Translated: CASRPTGAGANVLTF.

The chain has TRBV5-4 and TRBJ2-3, with no clear D. Germline V gene lookup returns CDR1 SGHNT and CDR2 YYREEE (reference sequence). Trimming left V 1 base short and J 0 bases short, with 6 bases between. There are 14 residues in the CDR3. CDR3 nucleotide sequence: TGTGCCAGCAGCTTGACGGGCAGCACAGATACGCAGTATTTT. It translates to CASSLTGSTDTQYF.